This entry concerns a single T cell receptor beta chain. Its antigen is unidentified. The entry originates in a study of blood T cells in healthy people across ages. Germline CDR1 is DFQATT and CDR2 is SNEGSKA (reference sequence). The CDR3 covers 13 residues. Study-wide points: With age, beta diversity per million T cells declined roughly linearly, significantly by 40 to 50. Diversity figures derived from one million T cells were judged to underestimate the true value.

Peripheral blood, roughly 9.1 milliliters per donor, was collected. The second PCR ran about 6 to 12 cycles with a sample-barcoded 5' primer and J-beta primers. Sequencing of every sample gave 2.5 million or more CDR3-containing paired-end reads. TCRdb redid the calling of the 5' RACE reads with MiXCR, one entry per CDR3 protein. The repertoire consists of around 1,500,000 distinct CDR3 sequences, with 28% occurring once and the leading ten covering 7.7%. Sample: blood. The genes are TRBV20-1 and TRBJ2-4; weak D call: TRBD1 (6 bases). The tail of the sequence fits TRBJ2-7 better, so the J call may be wrong. The TCR originated in a woman in her 30s in good health. CDR3 bases: TGCAGTACGGGACATGGGCTACTCCACGAGCAGTACTTC. Translated: CSTGHGLLHEQYF.